The entry that follows covers one T cell receptor beta chain sequence. This clone has ten or more counts. Its specific antigen is unknown. Base qualities are not recorded, but no much larger clone differs from it by a single base. This specimen belongs to a study of T cells after posttransplantation cyclophosphamide (dated by TCRdb to about 2016). Background for the entire study: T cell repertoire reconstitution was tracked by TRB sequencing after myeloablative bone marrow transplantation in which posttransplantation cyclophosphamide was used as GVHD prophylaxis. Antigen receptor sequencing was done on samples from some 34 PTCy-treated patients and from 15 to 20 related bone marrow donors of those patients. Blood from every one of the 30 to 40 PTCy patients who had 1-year posttransplant specimens underwent TRB sequencing. In 3 patients, TRB sequencing was also performed on up to about 3 more blood samples taken 2 to 5.2 years after transplant, and in several patients, pretransplant blood was also TRB-sequenced. Because TRA and TRB clonality correlated tightly in 9 samples, the subsequent TCR analyses were limited to TRB only. Public TRB sequences were compared against a database of over 3,500 sequences linked to responses to pathogens, tumor antigens, self-antigens and alloantigens.

CDR1 is given as MNHNY and CDR2 as SVGAGI, both from the germline V gene (reference sequence). The CDR3 goes from the cysteine to the phenylalanine over 15 residues. The read is trimmed to its CDR3 DNA, 45 bases read in frame from base 1. V lost 6 bases and J lost 5 bases, and the count of bases not matched to a germline gene is 9. On the study overall, not on this receptor specifically: Across the 45 patients, TRB clonality was highly associated with recipient CMV seropositivity and CMV reactivation, and diversity with PTCy was similar to that in the CNI/methotrexate controls. The TRB repertoires of T cells infiltrating skin or the GI tract showed only limited overlap with the TRB repertoires found in blood. Donor-recipient similarity was low at 1-2 months but rose over the first year, and later blood repertoires were often dominated by donor CD8+ memory clones.

Genomic DNA was used for TRB sequencing, which was performed with the immunoSEQ assay at survey resolution or with the hsTCRB kit. Per the original workflow: The immunoSEQ software was used for initial read processing, and the LymphoSeq R package was used for repertoire analyses. For each TRB dataset, clonality was calculated as 1 minus normalized Shannon entropy, and the Gini coefficient was computed as well. Phenotypes of unsorted samples were inferred by mapping TRB sequences from sorted subsets of the recipient or donor onto unsorted samples of the same recipient. What TCRdb holds here is the immuneACCESS table cut down to in-frame rearrangements. Part of the clones is not present; checked against another copy, under half of the missing clones reflect an unresolved V gene, and the others are unexplained. That table gives V, J and clone size, and the DNA gave D and trimming. The sample counts 41,000 or so clones, each observed more than once. The ten largest clones represent about 6.4% of the sample.

On the day of marrow donation, related bone marrow donors gave peripheral blood samples. Peripheral blood and bone marrow mononuclear cells were isolated by Ficoll-Hypaque density centrifugation and were cryopreserved. The chain links TRBV6-6 with TRBJ1-4; TRBD1 fits 7 bases in the junction. This clonotype was sampled from a man aged 30-40 years in good health and a related stem cell transplant donor. Sequencing was performed on PBMCs. Here is the DNA: TGTGCCAGCAGACTTACAGGGGCGCCCAATGAAAAACTGTTTTTT. Translation gives CASRLTGAPNEKLFF.